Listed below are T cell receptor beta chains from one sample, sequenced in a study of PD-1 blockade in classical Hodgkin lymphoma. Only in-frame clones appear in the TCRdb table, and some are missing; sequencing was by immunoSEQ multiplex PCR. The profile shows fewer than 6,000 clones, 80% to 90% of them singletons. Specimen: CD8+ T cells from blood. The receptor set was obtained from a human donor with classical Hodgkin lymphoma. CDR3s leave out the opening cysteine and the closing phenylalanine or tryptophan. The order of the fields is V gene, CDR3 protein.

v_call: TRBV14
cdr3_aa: ASSPMSVRQGFRNEQF

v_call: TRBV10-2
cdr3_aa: ASSDRSYEQY

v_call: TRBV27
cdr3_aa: ASSLYPPIGQARSKGYT

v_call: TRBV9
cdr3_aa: ASKGRQSTDTQY

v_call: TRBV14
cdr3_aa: ASSLGRRTEAF

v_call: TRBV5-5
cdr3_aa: ASSFNSGAAGSSYNEQF

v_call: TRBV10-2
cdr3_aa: ASSLGTGIYNEQF

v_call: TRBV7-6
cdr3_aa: ASSPRGGRTLSGNTIY

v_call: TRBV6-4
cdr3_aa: ASTGTLGYKYNEQF

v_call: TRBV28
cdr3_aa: ASSNRIVYEQY

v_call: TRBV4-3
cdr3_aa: ASSQVPVAGELF

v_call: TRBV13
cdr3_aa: ASSSQGHNPYEQY

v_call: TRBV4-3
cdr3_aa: ASSQDLGGANTGELF

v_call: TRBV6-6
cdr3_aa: ASRRLASSTDTQY

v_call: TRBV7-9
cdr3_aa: ASSGWTSGRTDTQY

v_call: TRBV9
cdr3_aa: ASSAGRNTEAF

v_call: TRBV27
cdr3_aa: ASTPFSSYNEQF

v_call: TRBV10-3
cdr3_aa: AIRTSGGPGNTGELF

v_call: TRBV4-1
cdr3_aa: ASSQVRGGVETQY

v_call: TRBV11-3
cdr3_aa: ASSPLQVRYTDTQY

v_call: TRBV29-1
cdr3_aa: SVDWTGTDTQY

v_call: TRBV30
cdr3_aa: AWSVWTNTGELF

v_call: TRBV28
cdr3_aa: ASSLSPYEQY

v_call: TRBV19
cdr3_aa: ASSIGFQGISYEQY

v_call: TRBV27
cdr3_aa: ASSFRRGPNYGYT

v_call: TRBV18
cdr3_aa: ASSPPGQSGETQY

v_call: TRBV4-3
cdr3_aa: ASSQDTPGMNTEAF

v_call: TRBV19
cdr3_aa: ASSTSSSGNQPQH